A selection of T cell receptor beta chains follows, all from one sample in a study of monozygotic twins with inflammatory bowel disease. TCRdb re-called the 5' RACE reads and gives one entry per CDR3 protein, without DNA. This specimen shows 150,000 to 200,000 distinct CDR3 sequences; the ten leading clones hold around 7%. The sequenced material came from blood. These receptor sequences come from a human donor with ulcerative colitis or Crohn's disease, or a healthy co-twin of an affected twin (not recorded which). Each CDR3 is given with its conserved first and last residue.

v_gene	j_gene	CDR3aa
TRBV7-6	TRBJ2-7	CASSTDGLAGGTYEQYF
TRBV27	TRBJ2-7	CASSLPSSTYEQYF
TRBV30	TRBJ2-1	CAWSVRREWVPDNEQFF
TRBV7-2	TRBJ2-1	CASSLAWLGLAGGPSYNEQFF
TRBV11-2	TRBJ2-5	CASSLRFTRDMMETQYF
TRBV20-1	TRBJ2-7	CSANGPGLAGHLNTYEQYF
TRBV28	TRBJ1-2	CASRRVAPMVGYTF
TRBV20-1	TRBJ2-3	CSARDTKTSGRDTQYF
TRBV7-2	TRBJ2-1	CATGRREGRTNEQFF
TRBV7-2	TRBJ2-7	CASSLPAYEQYF
TRBV12-3/TRBV12-4	TRBJ2-3	CASNNPGTSGTDTQYF
TRBV13	TRBJ2-1	CASSLQGARNEQFF
TRBV5-1	TRBJ2-1	CASSLPLKAGLASHEQFF
TRBV15	TRBJ2-3	CATSLRQGQDTQYF
TRBV7-8	TRBJ2-7	CASSLPRQATYEQYF
TRBV20-1	TRBJ2-5	CSASRGVPGGYQETQYF
TRBV6-1	TRBJ1-6	CASSVGSSPLHF
TRBV2	TRBJ2-2	CASRLAGGTGELFF